This is a list of T cell receptor beta chains from one sample in a study of blood T cell repertoires in COVID-19. Produced via immunoSEQ multiplex PCR; TCRdb's table is partial and in-frame only. The profile covers over 30,000 clones, with 70% to 80% appearing a single time and 16% taken by the ten largest. The sequenced material came from peripheral blood. The receptors were sampled from a human donor in a cohort sampled during active COVID-19. The CDR3 runs from the conserved cysteine through the conserved F or W. A D gene is named only where the DNA matches it firmly. Only part of the rows carry a size: once, few, many, or a class if the clone is expanded.

TRBJ2-1,.,15,TRBD1,TRBV5-1,TGCGCCAGCAGCTCGGGACAGCTGGTCTACAATGAGCAGTTCTTC,CASSSGQLVYNEQFF
TRBJ2-5,.,13,TRBD2,TRBV2,TGTGCCAGCAGTGACAGCCGGGGGGGGACCCAGTACTTC,CASSDSRGGTQYF
TRBJ2-3,.,16,.,TRBV18,TGTGCCAGCTCACCATTAGATGTAGCTAGCACAGATACGCAGTATTTT,CASSPLDVASTDTQYF
TRBJ2-3,few,17,TRBD2,TRBV5-1,TGCGCCAGCAGCCACCAGGCTCTAGCGGGGACCACAGATACGCAGTATTTT,CASSHQALAGTTDTQYF
TRBJ1-1,.,16,TRBD1,TRBV11-2,TGTGCCAGCAGCAATCGGGACAGGGTCGGGGGCACTGAAGCTTTCTTT,CASSNRDRVGGTEAFF
TRBJ2-2,.,12,.,TRBV6-2/TRBV6-3,TGTGCCAGCAGTTTATATACCGGGGAGCTGTTTTTT,CASSLYTGELFF
TRBJ2-2,.,15,TRBD1,TRBV7-2,TGTGCCAGCAGCTCCCGTACACAGGGGACCGGGGAGCTGTTTTTT,CASSSRTQGTGELFF
TRBJ2-7,.,14,.,TRBV11-2,TGTGCCAGCAGCTTAGGAGGGATGAGATACGAGCAGTACTTC,CASSLGGMRYEQYF
TRBJ2-7,.,15,TRBD2,TRBV27,TGTGCCAGCAGTGCGACCGGGACTAGGTCCTACGAGCAGTACTTC,CASSATGTRSYEQYF
TRBJ2-5,once,12,.,TRBV12-3/TRBV12-4,TGTGCCAGCAGTCTCGCCCGGGAGACCCAGTACTTC,CASSLARETQYF
TRBJ2-6,.,19,TRBD2,TRBV5-6,TGTGCCAGCAGCTTCCCGGCTAGCGGGGTTAGGGCTGGGGCCAACGTCCTGACTTTC,CASSFPASGVRAGANVLTF
TRBJ1-2,few,15,TRBD1,TRBV30,TGTGCCTGGAGTGTACCTCCGGGACAGGGCTATGGCTACACCTTC,CAWSVPPGQGYGYTF
TRBJ2-5,.,11,.,TRBV19,TGTGCCAGTAGAGCTGGAGAGACCCAGTACTTC,CASRAGETQYF
TRBJ1-5,.,14,.,TRBV19,TGTGCCAGTACCCCCTTTTTAGTGAATCAGCCCCAGCATTTT,CASTPFLVNQPQHF
TRBJ2-5,few,14,TRBD1,TRBV5-6,TGTGCCAGCACCCCGACAGGGTCTCAAGAGACCCAGTACTTC,CASTPTGSQETQYF
TRBJ1-1,.,13,.,TRBV12-3/TRBV12-4,TGTGCCAGCAGTTTGGGGGGAAGCACTGAAGCTTTCTTT,CASSLGGSTEAFF
TRBJ2-2,few,15,.,TRBV4-2,TGTGCCAGCAGCCAAGGGACAGTGAACACCGGGGAGCTGTTTTTT,CASSQGTVNTGELFF
TRBJ1-4,.,14,TRBD1,TRBV2,TGTGCCAGCAGTTCCGGGACAGGGGTCGAAAAACTGTTTTTT,CASSSGTGVEKLFF
TRBJ2-1,.,15,TRBD1,TRBV2,TGTGCCAGCAGGAAAACGGGACAGGGATACAATGAGCAGTTCTTC,CASRKTGQGYNEQFF
TRBJ2-1,.,15,TRBD1,TRBV2,TGTGCCAGCACCGGGACAGGGTCTCTCCTAGGGGAGCAGTTCTTC,CASTGTGSLLGEQFF
TRBJ1-5,.,13,.,TRBV6-5,TGTGCCAGCAGCTCCGGGACATACCTTCTGCAGCATTTT,CASSSGTYLLQHF
TRBJ2-2,once,14,.,TRBV19,TGTGCCAGTAGTGTACAGGGTCTCCCCGGGGAGCTGTTTTTT,CASSVQGLPGELFF
TRBJ2-5,few,16,TRBD2,TRBV19,TGTGCCAGTAGTATACAGGGACTAGCGGGGCAAGAGACCCAGTACTTC,CASSIQGLAGQETQYF
TRBJ2-4,.,16,.,TRBV5-8,TGTGCCAGCAGCACCGGGTCCTTGCTAGCCAAAAACATTCAGTACTTC,CASSTGSLLAKNIQYF
TRBJ1-5,.,17,TRBD1,TRBV2,TGTGCCAGCAGTGAAGGGTTAGGGGGCTTCCTCAAAGAGCCCCAGCATTTT,CASSEGLGGFLKEPQHF
TRBJ2-1,.,16,TRBD2,TRBV19,TGTGCCAGTAGTCCCCGACTAGCGGGAGTGGGTAATGAGCAGTTCTTC,CASSPRLAGVGNEQFF
TRBJ2-7,few,16,TRBD1,TRBV6-6,TGTGCCAGCAGTTACCTCGCGACAGGGTTCGGCTACGAGCAGTACTTC,CASSYLATGFGYEQYF
TRBJ2-3,.,16,TRBD1,TRBV24-1,TGTGCCACCAGTGATTCCGGGACAGACCCCACATATACGCAGTATTTT,CATSDSGTDPTYTQYF
TRBJ2-7,few,19,TRBD1,TRBV28,TGTGCCAGCAGATCCAACCTCCCGACAGGGGGCGCGGGTACGGGCGAGCAGTACTTC,CASRSNLPTGGAGTGEQYF
TRBJ2-7,once,14,TRBD2,TRBV5-1,TGCGCCAGCAGAACTAGCGGGACCTCCTACGAGCAGTACTTC,CASRTSGTSYEQYF
TRBJ1-3,.,15,.,TRBV28,TGTGCCAGCAGTGCGCGTGGTATCTCTGGAAACACCATATATTTT,CASSARGISGNTIYF
TRBJ1-1,few,15,.,TRBV27,TGTGCCAGCAGTTTATCGCGGAACATGAACACTGAAGCTTTCTTT,CASSLSRNMNTEAFF
TRBJ1-4,.,18,.,TRBV7-9,TGTGCCAGCAGCCCAGAGGGCGGGGTAGGGGCAACTAATGAAAAACTGTTTTTT,CASSPEGGVGATNEKLFF
TRBJ2-7,once,14,TRBD1,TRBV20-1,TGCAGTGCTAGTTATCGGGACAGTAACTACGAGCAGTACTTC,CSASYRDSNYEQYF
TRBJ1-5,.,17,.,TRBV11-2,TGTGCCAGCAGCCGGGGAGCGCAGGCGCTACGAGGGCAGCCCCAGCATTTT,CASSRGAQALRGQPQHF
TRBJ2-3,.,18,TRBD2,TRBV3-1/TRBV3-2,TGTGCCAGCAGCCAAGGGACAACTAGCGGACTCGGCACAGATACGCAGTATTTT,CASSQGTTSGLGTDTQYF
TRBJ2-2,.,15,TRBD1,TRBV9,TGTGCCAGCAGCGTAGTCCAAGGGGGCCCCGGGGAGCTGTTTTTT,CASSVVQGGPGELFF
TRBJ1-1,.,15,.,TRBV7-9,TGTGCCAGCACCTTCTCTGGGGGCGTGGGTACTGAAGCTTTCTTT,CASTFSGGVGTEAFF
TRBJ1-2,.,14,.,TRBV5-1,TGCGCCAGCAGCTTGGCAGGCCCTTCGTTTGGCTACACCTTC,CASSLAGPSFGYTF
TRBJ2-1,.,16,TRBD1,TRBV19,TGTGCCAGTAGTATGGGGACAGGGTTCTCCTACAATGAGCAGTTCTTC,CASSMGTGFSYNEQFF
TRBJ1-6,once,14,TRBD1,TRBV7-2,TGTGCCAGCAGTCGGGACAGGGCTCATTCACCCCTCCACTTT,CASSRDRAHSPLHF
TRBJ2-7,few,12,.,TRBV6-2/TRBV6-3,TGTGCCAGCAGCCCTACAGGGTTCGAGCAGTACTTC,CASSPTGFEQYF
TRBJ2-3,.,13,.,TRBV27,TGTGCCAGCAGTTTGCGTAGCACAGCGGCGCAGTATTTT,CASSLRSTAAQYF
TRBJ1-2,few,14,TRBD1,TRBV19,TGTGCCAGTAGTATCCGGGACAGGGAGGTGGGCTACACCTTC,CASSIRDREVGYTF
TRBJ2-7,once,13,.,TRBV11-2,TGTGCCAGCAGCTTCCAGAATTCCTACGAGCAGTACTTC,CASSFQNSYEQYF
TRBJ2-5,few,15,.,TRBV21-1,TGTGCCAGCAGCATGGGGACTAGCGGGGAAGAGACCCAGTACTTC,CASSMGTSGEETQYF
TRBJ2-1,.,17,TRBD2,TRBV7-2,TGTGCCAGCAGCTTAAGGGGGGGACTAGCTTTCGACAATGAGCAGTTCTTC,CASSLRGGLAFDNEQFF
TRBJ2-3,.,16,.,TRBV5-1,TGCGCCAGCAGCTATGGCCAGGGCATTGGGACAGATACGCAGTATTTT,CASSYGQGIGTDTQYF
TRBJ2-1,.,13,TRBD2,TRBV2,TGTGCCAGCAACGAGCGGGAGGAGAATGAGCAGTTCTTC,CASNEREENEQFF
TRBJ2-7,.,15,TRBD2,TRBV27,TGTGCCAGCAGTTTATCATCAGCGGGGGCCTACGAGCAGTACTTC,CASSLSSAGAYEQYF